Described below is a single T cell receptor (beta chain) sequence and its context. Its antigen specificity is not known. Base qualities are not recorded, but no much larger clone differs from it by a single base. Only healthy Caucasian donors were included. Three unrelated non-twin adults were additionally sequenced: a male aged 18 to 29, a male aged 50 to 60 and a female aged 50 to 60. Using Miltenyi CD45RO+ enrichment and human naive T-cell isolation kits, memory (CD45RO+) and naive T cells were isolated from PBMC. The protocol used for the library was 5' RACE. Instrument used: Illumina HiSeq 2000. Template switching introduced a universal primer binding site; the final cDNA contained a unique molecular identifier, enabling accurate counting of TCR cDNA molecules. Specific primers in the conserved constant-segment region were used to synthesize first-strand cDNA for TCR alpha and beta chains. To control for contamination, each cDNA library was double barcoded with a SMART-Mk sample barcode plus Illumina barcodes. TruSeq adapter sequences, together with Illumina sample barcodes, were added in two successive PCR steps. TCR alpha and beta cDNA libraries were sequenced on the Illumina HiSeq platform with custom primers. The original pipeline was this. MiGEC was used to process raw reads and extract unique molecular identifiers, and MiXCR was used to find CDR3 positions. For each individual, recombination models were inferred using an EM algorithm with the repgenHMM and IGoR tools. The tcR package in R was used for shared clonotype analysis, with sharing normalized by the product of cloneset sizes. Out-of-frame nonproductive sequences were analyzed to study raw recombination free of thymic and clonal selection effects. In TCRdb, the public reads were trimmed at Q25 with fastp and aligned with MiXCR, with productive beta chains retained. Rows matching on CDR3 protein sequence are summarized as one entry with the most common DNA and genes. TCRdb, not the authors, supplied the V and J calls. The sample table lists approximately 670,000 distinct CDR3 sequences, approximately 6% of them with a count of one. Jointly, the top ten make up under 2% of the sample.

The sample originates from a study of identical twins (dated by TCRdb to 2015 to 2016). In the study overall: TCR alpha and beta repertoires from monozygotic twins, unrelated adults of various ages and cord blood were deep-sequenced to test whether fetal clonotypes persist. Replicate twin experiments were performed at different times using different library preparation protocols to rule out contamination.

The study at large found these results: Fewer insertions were carried by abundant cord blood beta clonotypes, a similar but weaker trend appeared in young adult naive repertoires, and no such trend appeared in memory repertoires. Out-of-frame TCR alpha sequences shared between twins showed an excess of low generation-probability sequences compared with coincidental sharing between unrelated individuals. Because the same donors could not be followed over many years, conclusions were based on cross-sectional statistical analysis. In monozygotic twins, recombination models systematically underestimated out-of-frame TCR alpha sharing, but the models matched the sharing seen between unrelated individuals. Invariant T cells such as MAIT and iNKT could partly confound zero-insertion analyses, although diverse VJ usage argued against such confounding for most clonotypes. The excess sharing between twins in beta out-of-frame sequences was weaker because fewer shared sequences reduced the signal-to-noise ratio.

The germline V gene (reference sequence) yields LNHNV for CDR1 and YYDKDF for CDR2. The germline V end is reduced by 0 bases and the J end by 4 bases; junction bases left unmatched: 3. From cysteine to phenylalanine, the CDR3 is 16 amino acids long. Only the CDR3 DNA is retained, 48 bases long and in frame from the first base. Sequencing used naive T cells sorted from blood. What the cell subset or site label conveys for this sample: cells isolated with a human naive T-cell isolation kit. The TCR originated in a man aged 18 to 30 in good health. This sequence uses TRBV15 and TRBJ2-3, with 11 bases matching TRBD2. The DNA reads TGTGCCACCAGCAGAGATTTAGCGGGAGGGTCAGATACGCAGTATTTT. It translates to CATSRDLAGGSDTQYF.